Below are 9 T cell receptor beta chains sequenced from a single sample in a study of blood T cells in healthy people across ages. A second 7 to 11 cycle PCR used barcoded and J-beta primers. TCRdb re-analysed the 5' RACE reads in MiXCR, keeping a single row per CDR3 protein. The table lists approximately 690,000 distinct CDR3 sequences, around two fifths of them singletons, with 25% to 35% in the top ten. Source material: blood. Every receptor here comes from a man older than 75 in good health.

CDR3 DNA: TGTGCCACGGCGAAGGGGTTCCAAGAGACCCAGTACTTC. Protein product: CATAKGFQETQYF. The gene calls are TRBV7-7 and TRBJ2-5, with D maybe TRBD1 (5 bases). This CDR3 comprises 13 residues. The V end lost 10 bases, the J end lost 1 base, and 13 bases lay between the germline ends. From germline, CDR1 is SSHAT and CDR2 FNYEAQ (reference sequence).

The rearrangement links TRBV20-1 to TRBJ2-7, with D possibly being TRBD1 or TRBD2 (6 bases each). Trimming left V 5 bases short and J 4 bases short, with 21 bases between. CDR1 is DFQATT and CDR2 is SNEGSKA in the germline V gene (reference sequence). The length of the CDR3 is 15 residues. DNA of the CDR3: TGCAGTGCTGGCTTGATTTTCGAGGGGGGATACGAGCAGTACTTC. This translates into CSAGLIFEGGYEQYF.

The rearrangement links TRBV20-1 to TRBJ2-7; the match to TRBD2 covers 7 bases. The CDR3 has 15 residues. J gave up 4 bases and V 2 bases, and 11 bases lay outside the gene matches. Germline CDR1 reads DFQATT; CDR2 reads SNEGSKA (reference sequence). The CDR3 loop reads CSARPIDQGGYEQYF. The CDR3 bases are TGCAGTGCTAGACCCATAGACCAGGGAGGGTACGAGCAGTACTTC.

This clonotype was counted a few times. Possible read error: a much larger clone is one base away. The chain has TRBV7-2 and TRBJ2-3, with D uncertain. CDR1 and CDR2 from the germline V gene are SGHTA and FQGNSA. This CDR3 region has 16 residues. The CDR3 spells CASSLSSAPQADAQYF. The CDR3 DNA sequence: TGTGCCAGCAGCTTATCGTCAGCTCCTCAAGCAGATGCGCAGTATTTT. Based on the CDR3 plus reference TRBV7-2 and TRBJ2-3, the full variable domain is GAGVSQSPSNKVTEKGKDVELRCDPISGHTALYWYRQSLGQGLEFLIYFQGNSAPDKSGLPSDRFSAERTGGSVSTLTIQRTQQEDSAVYLCASSLSSAPQADAQYFGPGTRLTVL.

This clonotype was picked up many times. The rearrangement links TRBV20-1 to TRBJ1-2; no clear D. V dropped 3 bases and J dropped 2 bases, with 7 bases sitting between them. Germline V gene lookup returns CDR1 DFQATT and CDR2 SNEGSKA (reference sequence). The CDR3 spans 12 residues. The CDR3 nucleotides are TGCAGTGCTAGTGCTCAGAACTATGGCTACACCTTC. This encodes CSASAQNYGYTF.

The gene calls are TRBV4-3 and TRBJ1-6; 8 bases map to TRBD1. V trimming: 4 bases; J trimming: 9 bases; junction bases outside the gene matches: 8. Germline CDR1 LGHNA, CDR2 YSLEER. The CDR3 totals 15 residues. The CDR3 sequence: CASSRQDRDGSPLHF. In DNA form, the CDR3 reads TGCGCCAGCAGCCGGCAGGACAGGGATGGTTCACCCCTCCACTTT.

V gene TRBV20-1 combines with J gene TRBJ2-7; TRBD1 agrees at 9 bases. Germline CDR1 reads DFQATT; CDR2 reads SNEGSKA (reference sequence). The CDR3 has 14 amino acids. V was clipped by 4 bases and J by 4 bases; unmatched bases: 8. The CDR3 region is CSATEDRGGYEQYF. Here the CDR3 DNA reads TGCAGTGCTACCGAGGACAGGGGAGGATACGAGCAGTACTTC.

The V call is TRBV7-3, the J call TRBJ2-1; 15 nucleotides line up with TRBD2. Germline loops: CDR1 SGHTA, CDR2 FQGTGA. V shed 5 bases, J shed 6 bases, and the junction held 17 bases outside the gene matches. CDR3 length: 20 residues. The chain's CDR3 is CASSTPLQGLAGGPGNEQFF. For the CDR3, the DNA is TGTGCCAGCAGCACCCCCCTCCAGGGACTAGCGGGAGGCCCCGGCAATGAGCAGTTCTTC.

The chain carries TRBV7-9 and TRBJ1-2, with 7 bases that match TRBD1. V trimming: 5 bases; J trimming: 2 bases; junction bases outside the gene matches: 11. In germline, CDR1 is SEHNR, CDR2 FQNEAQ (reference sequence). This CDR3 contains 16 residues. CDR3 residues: CASSRQGSSLNYGYTF. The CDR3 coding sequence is TGTGCCAGCAGCCGACAGGGATCCTCCTTAAACTATGGCTACACCTTC.